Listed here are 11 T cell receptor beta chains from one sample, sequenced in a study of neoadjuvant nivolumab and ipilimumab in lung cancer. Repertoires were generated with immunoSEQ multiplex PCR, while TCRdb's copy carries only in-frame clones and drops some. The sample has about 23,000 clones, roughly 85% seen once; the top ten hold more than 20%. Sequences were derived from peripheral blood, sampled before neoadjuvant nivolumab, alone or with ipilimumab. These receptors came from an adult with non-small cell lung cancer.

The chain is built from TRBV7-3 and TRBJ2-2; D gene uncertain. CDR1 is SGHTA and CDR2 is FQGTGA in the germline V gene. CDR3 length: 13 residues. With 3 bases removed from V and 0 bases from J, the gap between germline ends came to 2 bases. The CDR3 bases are TGTGCCAGCAGCTTTCCGAACACCGGGGAGCTGTTTTTT. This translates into CASSFPNTGELFF.

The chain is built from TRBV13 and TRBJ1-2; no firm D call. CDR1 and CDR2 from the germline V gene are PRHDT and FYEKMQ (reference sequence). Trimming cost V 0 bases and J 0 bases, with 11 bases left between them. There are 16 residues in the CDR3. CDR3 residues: CASSLGLKRSNYGYTF. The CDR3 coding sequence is TGTGCCAGCAGCTTAGGGTTGAAGAGATCTAACTATGGCTACACCTTC. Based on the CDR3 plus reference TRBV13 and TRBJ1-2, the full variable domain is AAGVIQSPRHLIKEKRETATLKCYPIPRHDTVYWYQQGPGQDPQFLISFYEKMQSDKGSIPDRFSAQQFSDYHSELNMSSLELGDSALYFCASSLGLKRSNYGYTFGSGTRLTVV.

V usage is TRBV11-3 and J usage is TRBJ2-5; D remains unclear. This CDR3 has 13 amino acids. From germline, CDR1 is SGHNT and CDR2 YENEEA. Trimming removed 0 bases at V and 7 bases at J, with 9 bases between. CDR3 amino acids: CASSLDSLGTQYF. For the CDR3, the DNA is TGTGCCAGCAGCTTAGATTCTCTCGGGACCCAGTACTTC.

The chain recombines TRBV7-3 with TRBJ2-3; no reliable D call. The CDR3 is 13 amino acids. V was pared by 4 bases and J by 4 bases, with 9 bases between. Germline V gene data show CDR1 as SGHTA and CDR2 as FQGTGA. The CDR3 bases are TGTGCCAGCAGCTCTACCCCGGCAGATACGCAGTATTTT. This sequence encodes CASSSTPADTQYF.

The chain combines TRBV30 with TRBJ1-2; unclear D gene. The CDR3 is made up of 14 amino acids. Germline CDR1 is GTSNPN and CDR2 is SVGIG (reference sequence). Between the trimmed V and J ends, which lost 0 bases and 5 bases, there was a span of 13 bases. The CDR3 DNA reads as TGTGCCTGGAGTGTTGAGGCGGGGTGGTATGGCTACACCTTC. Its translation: CAWSVEAGWYGYTF.

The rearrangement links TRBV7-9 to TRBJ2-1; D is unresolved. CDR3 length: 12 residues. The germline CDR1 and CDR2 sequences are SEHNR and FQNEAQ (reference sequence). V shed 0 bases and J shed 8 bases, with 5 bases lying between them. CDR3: CASSLATYEQFF. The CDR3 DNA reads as TGTGCCAGCAGCTTAGCCACATATGAGCAGTTCTTC.

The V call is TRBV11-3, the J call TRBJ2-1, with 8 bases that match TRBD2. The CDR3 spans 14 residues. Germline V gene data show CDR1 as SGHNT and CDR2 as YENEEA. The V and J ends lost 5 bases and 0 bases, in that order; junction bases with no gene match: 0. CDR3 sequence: CASSREGSYNEQFF. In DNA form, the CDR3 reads TGTGCCAGCAGCCGGGAGGGCTCCTACAATGAGCAGTTCTTC.

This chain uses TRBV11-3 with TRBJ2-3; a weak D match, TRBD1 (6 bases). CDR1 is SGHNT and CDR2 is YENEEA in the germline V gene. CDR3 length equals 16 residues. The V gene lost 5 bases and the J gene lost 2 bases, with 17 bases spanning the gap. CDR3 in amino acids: CASSQGTDVSTDTQYF. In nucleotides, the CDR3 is TGTGCCAGCAGCCAGGGGACGGATGTGTCCACAGATACGCAGTATTTT.

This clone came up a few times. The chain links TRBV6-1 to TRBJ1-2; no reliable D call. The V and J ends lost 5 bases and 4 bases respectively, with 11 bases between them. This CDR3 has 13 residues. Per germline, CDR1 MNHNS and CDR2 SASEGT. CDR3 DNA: TGTGCCAGCAGTCCACGGGATCTCTATGGCTACACCTTC. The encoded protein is CASSPRDLYGYTF.

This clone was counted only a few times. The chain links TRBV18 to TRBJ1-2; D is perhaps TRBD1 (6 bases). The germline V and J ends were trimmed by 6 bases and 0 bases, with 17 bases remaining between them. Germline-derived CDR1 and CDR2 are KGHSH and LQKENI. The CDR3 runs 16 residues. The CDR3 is CASSLGPGATNYGYTF. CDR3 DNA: TGTGCCAGCTCCCTGGGCCCGGGGGCGACTAACTATGGCTACACCTTC.

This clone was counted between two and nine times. The CDR3 sequence: CASSQGDFSTEAFF. The DNA of the CDR3 is TGTGCCAGCTCACAGGGGGACTTTAGCACTGAAGCTTTCTTT. This rearrangement joins TRBV18 to TRBJ1-1; the D gene is possibly TRBD1 (6 bases). Trimming removed 4 bases at V and 4 bases at J, with 13 bases between. This CDR3 has 14 amino acids. Germline-derived CDR1 and CDR2 are KGHSH and LQKENI. The variable domain in full, completed from reference TRBV18 and TRBJ1-1, reads NAGVMQNPRHLVRRRGQEARLRCSPMKGHSHVYWYRQLPEEGLKFMVYLQKENIIDESGMPKERFSAEFPKEGPSILRIQQVVRGDSAAYFCASSQGDFSTEAFFGQGTRLTVV.